This is a list of T cell receptor beta chains from one sample in a study of blood T cell repertoires in COVID-19. Some clones are missing from TCRdb's copy, which holds only in-frame ones; the method was immunoSEQ multiplex PCR. The table has roughly 250,000 clones, 75% to 90% seen once. Sequencing was carried out using PBMCs or T cells enriched from blood (not recorded which). The receptors were gathered from a woman aged 18-35 years who had recovered from COVID-19. The CDR3 runs from the conserved cysteine through the conserved F or W. Each record gives: D gene, clone size, J gene, V gene, CDR3 protein, CDR3 DNA. D genes are given only for firm matches. Clone size is not always given. Where it is, it says once, few, many or a class for expanded clones.

d_gene: TRBD1
abundance: -
j_gene: TRBJ1-1
v_gene: TRBV5-1
CDR3aa: CASSLGTGENTEAFF
CDR3nt: TGCGCCAGCAGCTTAGGGACAGGGGAGAACACTGAAGCTTTCTTT

d_gene: -
abundance: -
j_gene: TRBJ2-5
v_gene: TRBV5-1
CDR3aa: CASSSTGGAETQYF
CDR3nt: TGCGCCAGCAGCAGCACGGGCGGGGCAGAGACCCAGTACTTC

d_gene: TRBD2
abundance: -
j_gene: TRBJ2-5
v_gene: TRBV5-1
CDR3aa: CASSLGLAGGSQETQYF
CDR3nt: TGCGCCAGCAGCCTGGGACTAGCGGGGGGATCTCAAGAGACCCAGTACTTC

d_gene: -
abundance: -
j_gene: TRBJ1-2
v_gene: TRBV5-1
CDR3aa: CASSSSYGYTF
CDR3nt: TGCGCCAGCAGCTCCTCCTATGGCTACACCTTC

d_gene: -
abundance: once
j_gene: TRBJ2-7
v_gene: TRBV3-1/TRBV3-2
CDR3aa: CASSQAYEQYF
CDR3nt: TGTGCCAGCAGCCAAGCTTACGAGCAGTACTTC

d_gene: -
abundance: -
j_gene: TRBJ1-6
v_gene: TRBV7-3
CDR3aa: CASSLDRINSPLHF
CDR3nt: TGTGCCAGCAGCTTAGACAGGATTAATTCACCCCTCCACTTT

d_gene: TRBD2
abundance: -
j_gene: TRBJ2-2
v_gene: TRBV11-2
CDR3aa: CASSLGLAGATGELFF
CDR3nt: TGTGCCAGCAGCCTCGGACTAGCGGGGGCGACCGGGGAGCTGTTTTTT

d_gene: TRBD1
abundance: -
j_gene: TRBJ1-1
v_gene: TRBV15
CDR3aa: CATSKGANTEAFF
CDR3nt: TGTGCCACCAGCAAGGGGGCGAACACTGAAGCTTTCTTT

d_gene: -
abundance: -
j_gene: TRBJ1-3
v_gene: TRBV19
CDR3aa: CASSIVGNTIYF
CDR3nt: TGTGCCAGTAGTATCGTGGGAAACACCATATATTTT

d_gene: -
abundance: -
j_gene: TRBJ1-2
v_gene: TRBV28
CDR3aa: CASSPMTGPDNYGYTF
CDR3nt: TGTGCCAGCAGTCCTATGACAGGACCTGATAACTATGGCTACACCTTC

d_gene: TRBD1
abundance: -
j_gene: TRBJ1-2
v_gene: TRBV10-3
CDR3aa: CAISQTGTNYGYTF
CDR3nt: TGTGCCATCAGTCAGACAGGGACAAACTATGGCTACACCTTC

d_gene: -
abundance: once
j_gene: TRBJ2-1
v_gene: TRBV14
CDR3aa: CASSHYYNEQFF
CDR3nt: TGTGCCAGCAGCCATTACTACAATGAGCAGTTCTTC

d_gene: -
abundance: -
j_gene: TRBJ2-1
v_gene: TRBV11-2
CDR3aa: CASSLRGGPYNEQFF
CDR3nt: TGTGCCAGCAGCTTAAGGGGGGGGCCCTACAATGAGCAGTTCTTC

d_gene: TRBD1
abundance: -
j_gene: TRBJ1-2
v_gene: TRBV25-1
CDR3aa: CASSPLAPGQGGLTF
CDR3nt: TGTGCCAGCAGTCCCCTAGCCCCTGGACAGGGGGGACTCACCTTC

d_gene: TRBD1
abundance: -
j_gene: TRBJ1-4
v_gene: TRBV3-1/TRBV3-2
CDR3aa: CASSPRGQANEKLFF
CDR3nt: TGTGCCAGCAGCCCCCGGGGACAGGCTAATGAAAAACTGTTTTTT

d_gene: TRBD1
abundance: -
j_gene: TRBJ1-5
v_gene: TRBV5-8
CDR3aa: CASSPRTGGHYQPQHF
CDR3nt: TGTGCCAGCAGCCCGAGGACAGGGGGCCATTATCAGCCCCAGCATTTT

d_gene: -
abundance: -
j_gene: TRBJ2-3
v_gene: TRBV7-8
CDR3aa: CASSFWTKNTDTQYF
CDR3nt: TGTGCCAGCAGCTTCTGGACTAAAAACACAGATACGCAGTATTTT

d_gene: TRBD1
abundance: -
j_gene: TRBJ1-6
v_gene: TRBV19
CDR3aa: CASSMIPGQGESPLHF
CDR3nt: TGTGCCAGTTCCATGATTCCGGGACAGGGGGAGTCACCCCTCCACTTT

d_gene: TRBD1
abundance: -
j_gene: TRBJ1-4
v_gene: TRBV30
CDR3aa: CAWSAPSTGGENEKLFF
CDR3nt: TGTGCCTGGAGTGCCCCCTCGACAGGGGGCGAAAATGAAAAACTGTTTTTT

d_gene: -
abundance: -
j_gene: TRBJ2-1
v_gene: TRBV6-1
CDR3aa: CASSDRREYIYNEQFF
CDR3nt: TGTGCCAGCAGTGACCGGAGGGAATACATCTACAATGAGCAGTTCTTC

d_gene: -
abundance: -
j_gene: TRBJ1-6
v_gene: TRBV12-3/TRBV12-4
CDR3aa: CASRIRDFSPLHF
CDR3nt: TGTGCCAGCAGAATTCGGGATTTTTCACCCCTCCACTTT

d_gene: -
abundance: -
j_gene: TRBJ2-5
v_gene: TRBV9
CDR3aa: CASSGDSQGLFMETQYF
CDR3nt: TGTGCCAGCAGCGGAGATTCACAGGGTTTGTTTATGGAGACCCAGTACTTC

d_gene: -
abundance: -
j_gene: TRBJ2-7
v_gene: TRBV6-5
CDR3aa: CASSVRQESYEQYF
CDR3nt: TGTGCCAGCAGCGTAAGACAGGAATCCTACGAGCAGTACTTC

d_gene: -
abundance: -
j_gene: TRBJ2-5
v_gene: TRBV6-5
CDR3aa: CATQQGGPGPETQYF
CDR3nt: TGTGCCACTCAGCAGGGAGGACCAGGGCCGGAGACCCAGTACTTC